Shown below are 7 T cell receptor beta chains from a single sample sequenced in a study of Graves' ophthalmopathy and Graves' hyperthyroidism. The authors amplified TCR beta CDR3 regions, and they did so from RNA transcripts for repertoire sequencing. First-round RT-PCR used HTBI primers; second-round multiplex PCR followed. TCRdb re-derived calls from the multiplex PCR reads in MiXCR, one entry per CDR3 protein. The data contain roughly 220,000 distinct CDR3 sequences, 45% to 55% of them singletons. The sequenced sample was peripheral blood. Receptors originate from an adult man with Graves' ophthalmopathy.

This clonotype was picked up a small number of times. This chain uses TRBV12-3 or TRBV12-4 with TRBJ2-5, with TRBD1 matching 9 bases. Trimming took 0 bases from V and 5 from J; bases not matched to a gene: 4. The CDR3 is made up of 15 amino acids. The CDR3 bases are TGTGCCAGCAGTTTAGCTACAGGGGGCGGGGAGACCCAGTACTTC. Translating it yields CASSLATGGGETQYF.

The chain links TRBV7-9 to TRBJ2-5; D is perhaps TRBD1 or TRBD2 (5 bases each). Germline V gene data show CDR1 as SEHNR and CDR2 as FQNEAQ (reference sequence). CDR3 size: 15 residues. Trimming took 5 bases from V and 5 from J, leaving 18 bases between them. The CDR3 bases are TGTGCCAGCAGCACACTCGAGGGACCCCTGGAGACCCAGTACTTC. It codes for CASSTLEGPLETQYF.

This rearrangement joins TRBV27 to TRBJ1-1; D perhaps matches TRBD1 (6 bases). V was cut by 4 bases and J by 4 bases, with 13 bases left in between. The germline V gene encodes CDR1 MNHEY and CDR2 SMNVEV (reference sequence). The CDR3 sequence is 14 residues long. The CDR3 here is CASSSLQGVTEAFF. Here the CDR3 DNA reads TGTGCCAGCAGTTCACTACAGGGCGTCACTGAAGCTTTCTTT.

The chain couples TRBV7-3 to TRBJ2-2; TRBD1 aligns across 8 bases. The CDR3 runs to 14 residues. The V gene's germline CDR1 is SGHTA and CDR2 FQGTGA. V was clipped by 7 bases and J by 4 bases; unmatched bases: 5. CDR3 nucleotides: TGTGCCAGCACCCGACAGGGGAGCACCGGGGAGCTGTTTTTT. This codes for CASTRQGSTGELFF. Full variable domain (rest looked up from reference TRBV7-3 and TRBJ2-2): GAGVSQTPSNKVTEKGKYVELRCDPISGHTALYWYRQSLGQGPEFLIYFQGTGAADDSGLPNDRFFAVRPEGSVSTLKIQRTERGDSAVYLCASTRQGSTGELFFGEGSRLTVL.

This clonotype was counted at least ten times. The chain joins TRBV7-8 to TRBJ1-2; 10 bases are a match to TRBD1. The CDR3 length is 13 residues. V was pared by 1 base and J by 11 bases, with 4 bases of the junction left unmatched. Germline loops: CDR1 SGHVS, CDR2 FQNEAQ. The CDR3 region is CASSLGWDRGYTF. CDR3 in DNA: TGTGCCAGCAGCTTAGGATGGGACAGGGGTTACACCTTC.

Points on this clonotype: A much larger clonotype is one base distant, so this may be a read error. This rearrangement joins TRBV24-1 to TRBJ2-7; tentatively, D is TRBD1 or TRBD2 (5 bases each). V was trimmed by 4 bases and J by 2 bases, leaving 14 bases between them. CDR3 length: 15 residues. CDR1 and CDR2 from the germline V gene are KGHDR and SFDVKD. CDR3 residues: CATSDPWDGTYEQYF. In DNA form, the CDR3 reads TGTGCCACCAGTGACCCCTGGGACGGAACCTACGAGCAGTACTTC.

The genes are TRBV4-1 and TRBJ1-5; D is unresolved. The CDR3 totals 15 residues. Germline-derived CDR1 and CDR2 are MGHRA and YSYEKL. The V gene lost 0 bases and the J gene lost 3 bases, with 9 bases spanning the gap. The CDR3 nucleotides read TGCGCCAGCAGCCAAGAGGAAAGTTTCAATCAGCCCCAGCATTTT. Translation: CASSQEESFNQPQHF.